Each of the 3 T cell receptor beta chains below was sequenced from the same sample in a study of T cell responses to AZD1222 COVID-19 vaccine. Profiling relied on immunoSEQ multiplex PCR, and the TCRdb table lists in-frame clones only, not all of them. The sample consists of some 150,000 clones, 70% to 90% of them appearing once. Sequenced material: peripheral blood, taken 28 days after the second AZD1222 dose. The receptors were gathered from an adult who received the AZD1222 COVID-19 vaccine.

The chain has TRBV12-3 or TRBV12-4 and TRBJ2-7, with a weak D call TRBD1 (6 bases). The length of the CDR3 is 13 residues. V was cut by 11 bases and J by 6 bases, with 20 bases left in between. The CDR3 coding sequence is TGTGCCTCCAACTCACAGGGTTTAGGCGAGCAGTACTTC. It specifies CASNSQGLGEQYF.

The chain uses TRBV6-5 and TRBJ1-2; 8 positions match TRBD1. Germline CDR1 and CDR2: MNHEY and SVGAGI. J lost 3 bases, V lost 4 bases, and 7 bases had no gene match. This CDR3 has 15 amino acids. CDR3 amino acids: CASSFRTGIYYGYTF. Here the CDR3 DNA reads TGTGCCAGCAGTTTTCGGACAGGGATCTACTATGGCTACACCTTC.

This clone is a singleton in its sample. The chain uses TRBV7-2 and TRBJ2-2; 9 positions agree with TRBD2. The CDR3 has 17 residues. V lost 5 bases and J lost 1; bases outside the gene matches: 8. CDR1 is SGHTA, CDR2 FQGNSA, per germline. In DNA form, the CDR3 reads TGTGCCAGCAGCCCGAGGCGGGGGGGACAGAACACCGGGGAGCTGTTTTTT. Its protein is CASSPRRGGQNTGELFF.